The rows below give T cell receptor beta chains drawn from one sample of a study of T cells in localized non-small cell lung cancer. The protocol was immunoSEQ multiplex PCR, while the TCRdb copy is restricted to in-frame clones and leaves out a portion. The repertoire consists of approximately 41,000 clones, with 88% occurring once and the leading ten covering about 2.5%. Material: peripheral blood, obtained before any cancer treatment. Receptor source: a female donor aged 60 or older with stage I squamous cell lung carcinoma. Each CDR3 is given with its conserved first and last residue. A D gene is named only where the DNA matches it firmly. Clone size, where shown, is once, few, many, or a class for clones that have expanded.

J gene,D gene,clone size,V gene,CDR3 protein,CDR3 DNA
TRBJ2-1,.,.,TRBV19,CASSIEYNEQFF,TGTGCCAGTAGTATCGAATACAATGAGCAGTTCTTC
TRBJ2-4,TRBD2,.,TRBV29-1,CSVEELPRGGEALKNIQYF,TGCAGCGTTGAAGAGCTTCCTCGCGGGGGGGAGGCTCTAAAAAACATTCAGTACTTC
TRBJ2-3,TRBD2,.,TRBV19,CASSGYLSGSRTDTQYF,TGTGCCAGTAGCGGTTATCTAAGCGGGAGTAGGACAGATACGCAGTATTTT
TRBJ2-1,.,.,TRBV1,CTSSQDRRDLNNEQFF,TGCACCAGCAGCCAAGATCGGAGGGACCTCAACAATGAGCAGTTCTTC
TRBJ1-1,.,.,TRBV5-1,CASSRGARETEAFF,TGCGCCAGCAGTCGGGGGGCAAGGGAGACTGAAGCTTTCTTT
TRBJ2-7,TRBD2,few,TRBV7-6,CASSLRGSGRAEEQYF,TGTGCCAGCAGCTTAAGAGGTAGCGGGAGGGCCGAGGAGCAGTACTTC
TRBJ1-5,.,.,TRBV2,CASKRQSYSNQPQHF,TGTGCCAGCAAGAGACAGTCTTATAGCAATCAGCCCCAGCATTTT
TRBJ2-1,TRBD2,.,TRBV19,CASSWEGGRALSEQFF,TGTGCCAGTAGTTGGGAAGGCGGGAGGGCCCTCAGTGAGCAGTTCTTC
TRBJ1-1,.,.,TRBV6-5,CASSYLRGNTEAFF,TGTGCCAGCAGTTACTTAAGGGGGAACACTGAAGCTTTCTTT
TRBJ2-7,TRBD1,.,TRBV18,CASSPSGTGGYEQYF,TGTGCCAGCTCACCTTCCGGGACAGGGGGCTACGAGCAGTACTTC
TRBJ2-1,TRBD2,.,TRBV5-6,CASSQLAGVYNEQFF,TGTGCCAGCAGCCAACTAGCGGGAGTTTACAATGAGCAGTTCTTC
TRBJ2-7,TRBD2,.,TRBV4-3,CASSQERASGRAWGEQYF,TGCGCCAGCAGCCAAGAAAGGGCTAGCGGGAGGGCCTGGGGAGAGCAGTACTTC
TRBJ2-1,.,.,TRBV5-5,CASSFQGLTIYNEQFF,TGTGCCAGCAGCTTTCAGGGACTGACCATATACAATGAGCAGTTCTTC
TRBJ2-7,.,.,TRBV11-2,CASSRSGQTGVYEQYF,TGTGCCAGCAGCAGGTCGGGGCAAACGGGGGTATACGAGCAGTACTTC
TRBJ2-2,.,.,TRBV5-4,CASSLMQNTGELFF,TGTGCCAGCAGCTTGATGCAGAACACCGGGGAGCTGTTTTTT
TRBJ2-2,.,.,TRBV29-1,CSVQWNSRVDTGELFF,TGCAGCGTTCAATGGAATAGCAGGGTGGACACCGGGGAGCTGTTTTTT
TRBJ1-2,TRBD1,.,TRBV7-6,CASSLLQGLHGYTF,TGTGCCAGCAGCTTGCTACAGGGGTTGCATGGCTACACCTTC
TRBJ2-7,.,.,TRBV2,CASKDSWGYEQYF,TGTGCCAGCAAAGACAGTTGGGGCTACGAGCAGTACTTC
TRBJ2-5,TRBD2,once,TRBV18,CASSPFGKGGLQTQYF,TGTGCCAGCTCACCATTCGGAAAGGGAGGGCTACAGACCCAGTACTTC
TRBJ2-2,.,.,TRBV11-3,CASSTRTPGGAGELFF,TGTGCCAGCAGCACGCGGACCCCTGGGGGCGCCGGGGAGCTGTTTTTT
TRBJ2-1,TRBD2,.,TRBV2,CASSGMGGSYNEQFF,TGTGCCAGCAGCGGAATGGGAGGGTCCTACAATGAGCAGTTCTTC
TRBJ1-2,TRBD1,.,TRBV29-1,CSVGQGGDYTF,TGCAGCGTAGGACAGGGGGGCGACTACACCTTC
TRBJ1-2,TRBD1,.,TRBV9,CASSAPGQGFRYTF,TGTGCCAGCAGCGCCCCGGGACAGGGATTTCGCTACACCTTC
TRBJ1-2,TRBD1,.,TRBV27,CASSLGTGLGGYTF,TGTGCCAGCAGTTTAGGGACAGGGTTGGGTGGCTACACCTTC
TRBJ2-5,.,.,TRBV7-3,CASSPGGTAQETQYF,TGTGCCAGCAGCCCGGGCGGGACAGCACAAGAGACCCAGTACTTC
TRBJ2-1,.,.,TRBV5-4,CASSHPGTDSYNEQFF,TGTGCCAGCAGCCACCCCGGGACGGACTCCTACAATGAGCAGTTCTTC
TRBJ2-7,.,.,TRBV5-1,CASSPGSGGEGNEQYF,TGCGCCAGCAGCCCGGGGAGCGGTGGTGAAGGGAACGAGCAGTACTTC
TRBJ2-5,.,.,TRBV29-1,CSAKGGETQYF,TGCAGCGCCAAGGGGGGGGAGACCCAGTACTTC
TRBJ1-1,TRBD1,.,TRBV29-1,CSAYLRGREAFF,TGCAGCGCTTACCTTAGGGGGCGCGAAGCTTTCTTT
TRBJ2-5,.,.,TRBV19,CASSIRESPQETQYF,TGTGCCAGTAGTATAAGAGAGAGCCCACAAGAGACCCAGTACTTC
TRBJ1-2,TRBD1,few,TRBV4-1,CASSRDRGKTF,TGCGCCAGCAGCCGAGACAGGGGGAAGACCTTC
TRBJ1-5,TRBD1,.,TRBV6-4,CASSLQGANNQPQHF,TGTGCCAGCAGCCTACAGGGGGCTAACAATCAGCCCCAGCATTTT
TRBJ2-1,TRBD2,.,TRBV14,CASSHSGRVLGEQFF,TGTGCCAGCAGCCATAGCGGGAGGGTTCTTGGTGAGCAGTTCTTC
TRBJ2-1,TRBD1,.,TRBV4-1,CASSQAGQGSNEQFF,TGCGCCAGCAGCCAAGCGGGACAGGGGAGCAATGAGCAGTTCTTC
TRBJ2-2,.,.,TRBV19,CASSLQGMKSGELFF,TGTGCCAGTAGTTTACAGGGTATGAAGTCCGGGGAGCTGTTTTTT
TRBJ2-4,.,.,TRBV5-8,CASSPGERAKNIQYF,TGTGCCAGCAGCCCCGGGGAGCGAGCCAAAAACATTCAGTACTTC
TRBJ2-1,TRBD2,.,TRBV2,CASSRLREGNEQFF,TGTGCCAGCAGCCGACTGAGGGAGGGCAATGAGCAGTTCTTC
TRBJ1-2,.,.,TRBV9,CASSVAGRVEGYTF,TGTGCCAGCAGCGTAGCTGGCAGGGTCGAAGGCTACACCTTC
TRBJ1-1,TRBD1,.,TRBV16,CASSPTGGNTEAFF,TGTGCCAGCAGTCCTACAGGGGGCAACACTGAAGCTTTCTTT
TRBJ1-1,TRBD1,.,TRBV29-1,CSVDRGLNTEAFF,TGCAGCGTGGACAGGGGACTAAACACTGAAGCTTTCTTT
TRBJ1-4,.,.,TRBV9,CASGVAGTNEKLFF,TGTGCCAGCGGGGTAGCTGGTACTAATGAAAAACTGTTTTTT
TRBJ1-2,.,.,TRBV4-3,CASSQVSFRTERGYTF,TGCGCCAGCAGCCAAGTAAGTTTTCGGACAGAACGGGGCTACACCTTC
TRBJ1-1,.,few,TRBV30,CAWSQRVVEAFF,TGTGCCTGGAGCCAACGGGTGGTTGAAGCTTTCTTT
TRBJ1-2,TRBD1,.,TRBV6-1,CASSPQDRPPYGYTF,TGTGCCAGCAGTCCCCAGGACAGGCCGCCTTATGGCTACACCTTC
TRBJ2-3,TRBD1,.,TRBV11-2,CASSYKLPGTGGSDTQYF,TGTGCCAGCAGCTATAAACTGCCCGGGACAGGGGGGTCAGATACGCAGTATTTT
TRBJ2-2,.,.,TRBV6-6,CASSKGGPGELFF,TGTGCCAGCAGCAAAGGAGGGCCCGGGGAGCTGTTTTTT
TRBJ2-7,TRBD1,.,TRBV4-3,CASSQEPGQGEYEQYF,TGCGCCAGCAGCCAAGAACCGGGACAGGGGGAGTACGAGCAGTACTTC
TRBJ2-1,TRBD2,.,TRBV7-2,CASSRTTSGNWYNEQFF,TGTGCCAGCAGCCGGACGACTAGCGGGAACTGGTACAATGAGCAGTTCTTC
TRBJ1-1,.,.,TRBV5-1,CASSSRTESYTEAFF,TGCGCCAGCAGCTCCCGGACAGAGAGCTACACTGAAGCTTTCTTT
TRBJ1-5,.,few,TRBV2,CASSEILQKQPQHF,TGTGCCAGCAGTGAAATTCTCCAGAAACAGCCCCAGCATTTT
TRBJ2-1,.,few,TRBV19,CASSFKGSAYNEQFF,TGTGCCAGTAGTTTTAAGGGGTCCGCCTACAATGAGCAGTTCTTC
TRBJ2-7,.,.,TRBV21-1,CASSPESANNYEQYF,TGTGCCAGCAGTCCCGAAAGCGCCAATAACTACGAGCAGTACTTC
TRBJ2-3,.,once,TRBV9,CASSVDSGFITSTDTQYF,TGTGCCAGCAGCGTAGATTCAGGATTTATTACAAGCACAGATACGCAGTATTTT
TRBJ2-2,.,medium-sized,TRBV7-3,CASSLAQGLTGELFF,TGTGCCAGCAGCTTAGCACAGGGTCTAACCGGGGAGCTGTTTTTT
TRBJ2-7,TRBD1,.,TRBV30,CAWKGQVGAYEQYF,TGTGCCTGGAAGGGACAGGTAGGGGCCTACGAGCAGTACTTC
TRBJ2-1,TRBD1,.,TRBV4-2,CASSPGQGEGEQFF,TGTGCCAGCAGCCCCGGACAGGGGGAGGGTGAGCAGTTCTTC
TRBJ1-2,.,.,TRBV7-2,CASSSGPTGYTF,TGTGCCAGCAGCTCGGGCCCAACTGGCTACACCTTC